A single TCR beta chain is shown here with its context. Its target is unknown. Using a J-beta primer mix together with a sample-barcoded 5' primer, a second PCR was run for 7 to 11 cycles. One entry per CDR3 protein results from TCRdb running MiXCR on the 5' RACE reads. This sample yields about 1.4 million distinct CDR3 sequences, of which roughly 59% are seen a single time; 5.5% to 8% belongs to the top ten. This sample is part of a study of blood T cells in healthy people across ages. Study-wide findings and caveats: Age advanced and TCR beta diversity per million T cells fell, roughly linearly.

Each donor was a healthy Caucasian individual from Russia, aged roughly 6 to 100. Germline V gene sequence: CDR1 KGHSH, CDR2 LQKENI. There are 17 residues in the CDR3. Trimming took 2 bases from V and 2 from J; bases not matched to a gene: 8. Sample: blood. This receptor was identified in a man aged 18 to 29 in good health. This sequence joins TRBV18 and TRBJ2-3, with 9 nucleotides matching TRBD2. CDR3 sequence (DNA): TGTGCCAGCTCACCAATTGCTAGCGGGGAACACACAGATACGCAGTATTTT. The encoded protein is CASSPIASGEHTDTQYF.